Listed below are T cell receptor beta chains from one sample, sequenced in a study of T-cell memory formation after mild COVID-19. TCRdb reprocessed the 5' RACE reads via MiXCR and lists one record per CDR3 protein. The sample yields approximately 99,000 distinct CDR3 sequences, about a sixth seen once. The sequenced material came from PBMCs or a T cell subset sorted from them (not recorded which). These receptors were collected from a man between 18 and 35 years old who had mild COVID-19 (a few samples of this study predate the infection). Cell type and time point are not known. Both conserved end residues are part of each CDR3. Each record gives: D gene, J gene, clone size, V gene, CDR3 DNA, CDR3 protein. D genes are given only for firm matches. Clone size is not always given. Where it is, it says once, few, many or a class for expanded clones.

>NA|TRBJ1-2|NA|TRBV5-6
TGTGCCAGCAGTCGGCCTATCTGGGGCTACACCTTC
CASSRPIWGYTF
>TRBD1|TRBJ2-5|NA|TRBV9
TGTGCCAGCGGCAAGACAGGGACCCAAGAGACCCAGTACTTC
CASGKTGTQETQYF
>TRBD2|TRBJ2-2|NA|TRBV9
TGTGCCAGCAGCCCTAGGCTAGCGGGGTACACCGGGGAGCTGTTTTTT
CASSPRLAGYTGELFF
>NA|TRBJ1-1|NA|TRBV5-6
TGTGCCAGCAGCTTCGTGACCGTGGGCCAAGCTTTCTTT
CASSFVTVGQAFF
>TRBD1|TRBJ2-3|many|TRBV12-3/TRBV12-4
TGTGCCAGCAGTTCCACCGGGACAGGGACGACAGCAGATACGCAGTATTTT
CASSSTGTGTTADTQYF
>NA|TRBJ2-1|many|TRBV4-1
TGCGCCAGCAGCCCGCTCGGAGCAGGCCAGCAGTTCTTC
CASSPLGAGQQFF
>NA|TRBJ2-5|many|TRBV12-3/TRBV12-4
TGTGCCAGCAGCCGACAGCAAGAGACCCAGTACTTC
CASSRQQETQYF
>TRBD1|TRBJ2-1|NA|TRBV5-1
TGCGCCAGCAGCGGCGAGGGGGCCAGGGGTAGCTGGCCGTCCTACAATGAGCAGTTCTTC
CASSGEGARGSWPSYNEQFF
>TRBD1|TRBJ1-1|few|TRBV4-2
TGTGCCAGCAGCCAGGGACAGGAGGATGAAGCTTTCTTT
CASSQGQEDEAFF
>TRBD2|TRBJ2-1|NA|TRBV12-3/TRBV12-4
TGTGCCCCAACCGTAGGACTAGGCGGTTGGCAGTTCTTC
CAPTVGLGGWQFF
>NA|TRBJ2-1|few|TRBV5-1
TGCGCCAGCAGCTTGGGGTTGGGGGACATCGGTGAGCAGTTCTTC
CASSLGLGDIGEQFF
>NA|TRBJ2-7|NA|TRBV7-8
TGTGCCAGCAGCTTAGCGCAAGTGAACGACGAGCAGTACTTC
CASSLAQVNDEQYF
>NA|TRBJ1-5|few|TRBV6-5
TGTGCCAGCAGTCCGCGGACGAACCTGGGCAATCAGCCCCAGCATTTT
CASSPRTNLGNQPQHF
>TRBD2|TRBJ2-5|few|TRBV7-3
TGTGCCAGCAGCCCGGGGGGGACGGTGGAGACCCAGTACTTC
CASSPGGTVETQYF
>NA|TRBJ1-1|NA|TRBV5-1
TGCGCCAGCAGACTAAACACTGAAGCTTTCTTT
CASRLNTEAFF
>TRBD2|TRBJ2-2|few|TRBV6-2/TRBV6-3
TGTGCCAGCAGTTCATGGACTAGCGGGGAATCCGGGGAGCTGTTTTTT
CASSSWTSGESGELFF
>NA|TRBJ1-4|NA|TRBV7-9
TGTGCCAGCAGCTTAGCCAGAAACAGCAGGAATGAAAAACTGTTTTTT
CASSLARNSRNEKLFF
>NA|TRBJ2-5|NA|TRBV7-9
TGTGCCAGCAGCTTAATGGGGATTAAAGAGACCCAGTACTTC
CASSLMGIKETQYF
>TRBD1|TRBJ2-1|NA|TRBV7-2
TGTGCCAGCAGCCCAGGGGGCCGGTCCTACAATGAGCAGTTCTTC
CASSPGGRSYNEQFF
>NA|TRBJ2-7|few|TRBV21-1
TGTGCCAGCAGCGCTCCCTCGGAGGGGGACAGTTTCTCCTACGAGCAGTACTTC
CASSAPSEGDSFSYEQYF
>NA|TRBJ1-2|NA|TRBV12-3/TRBV12-4
TGTGCCAGCACCCCAGGGCGAAGCTATGGCTACACCTTC
CASTPGRSYGYTF
>NA|TRBJ1-6|NA|TRBV19
TGTGCCAGCGCACTTGGACATTATAATTCACCCCTCCACTTT
CASALGHYNSPLHF
>NA|TRBJ1-5|few|TRBV12-3/TRBV12-4
TGTGCCAGCAGTTTTAGGGTGGGACAGCCCCAGCATTTT
CASSFRVGQPQHF
>NA|TRBJ1-2|NA|TRBV7-8
TGTGCCAGCAGCTTAAGGGGGGAGAACTATGGCTACACCTTC
CASSLRGENYGYTF
>NA|TRBJ1-3|many|TRBV6-5
TGTGCCAGCAGTTACGACGGGAACTCTGGAAACACCATATATTTT
CASSYDGNSGNTIYF
>NA|TRBJ2-5|many|TRBV3-1
TGTGCCAGCAGTCCGGGAGAAGGGTTAGAGACCCAGTACTTC
CASSPGEGLETQYF